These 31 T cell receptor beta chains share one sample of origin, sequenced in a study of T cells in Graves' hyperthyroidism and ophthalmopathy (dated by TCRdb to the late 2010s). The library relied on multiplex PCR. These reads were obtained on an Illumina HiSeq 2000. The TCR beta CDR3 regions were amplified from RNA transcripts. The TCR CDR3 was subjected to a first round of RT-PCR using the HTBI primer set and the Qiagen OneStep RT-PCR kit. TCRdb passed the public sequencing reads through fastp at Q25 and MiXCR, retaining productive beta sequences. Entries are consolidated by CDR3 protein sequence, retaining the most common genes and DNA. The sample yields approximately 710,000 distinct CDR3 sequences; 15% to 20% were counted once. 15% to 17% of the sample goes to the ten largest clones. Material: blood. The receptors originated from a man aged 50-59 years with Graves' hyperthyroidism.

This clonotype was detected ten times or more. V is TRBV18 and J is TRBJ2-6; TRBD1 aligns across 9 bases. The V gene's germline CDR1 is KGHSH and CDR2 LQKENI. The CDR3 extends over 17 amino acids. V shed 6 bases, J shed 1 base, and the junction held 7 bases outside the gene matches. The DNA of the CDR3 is TGTGCCAGCTCGCCGCGGGACAGGGTTTCTGGGGCCAACGTCCTGACTTTC. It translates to CASSPRDRVSGANVLTF.

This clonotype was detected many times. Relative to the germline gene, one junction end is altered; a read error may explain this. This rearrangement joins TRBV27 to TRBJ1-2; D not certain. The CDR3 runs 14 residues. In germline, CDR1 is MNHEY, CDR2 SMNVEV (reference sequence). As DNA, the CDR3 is TGTGCCAGCAGTCTATCGGCGGGAAGCGGTGGCTACACCTTC. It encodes CASSLSAGSGGYTF.

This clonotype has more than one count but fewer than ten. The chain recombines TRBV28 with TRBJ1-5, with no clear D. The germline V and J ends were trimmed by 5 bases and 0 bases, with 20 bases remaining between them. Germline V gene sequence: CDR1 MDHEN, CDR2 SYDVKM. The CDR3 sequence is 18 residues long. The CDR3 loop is CASSLSLGGFYSNQPQHF. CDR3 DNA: TGTGCCAGCAGTCTCTCCCTAGGAGGGTTCTATAGCAATCAGCCCCAGCATTTT.

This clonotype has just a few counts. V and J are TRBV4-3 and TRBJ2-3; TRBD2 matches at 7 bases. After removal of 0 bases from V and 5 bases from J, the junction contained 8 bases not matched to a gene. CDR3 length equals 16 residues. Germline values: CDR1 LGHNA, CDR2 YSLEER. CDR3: CASSQEREGGVDTQYF. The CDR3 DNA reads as TGCGCCAGCAGCCAAGAGAGGGAGGGTGGTGTAGATACGCAGTATTTT.

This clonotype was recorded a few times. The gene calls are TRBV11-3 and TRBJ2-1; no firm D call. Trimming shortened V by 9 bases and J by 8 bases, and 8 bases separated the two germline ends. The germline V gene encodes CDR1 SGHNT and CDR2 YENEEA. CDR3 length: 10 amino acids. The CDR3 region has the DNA TGTGCCAGGGGGTTTTATGAGCAGTTCTTC. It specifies CARGFYEQFF.

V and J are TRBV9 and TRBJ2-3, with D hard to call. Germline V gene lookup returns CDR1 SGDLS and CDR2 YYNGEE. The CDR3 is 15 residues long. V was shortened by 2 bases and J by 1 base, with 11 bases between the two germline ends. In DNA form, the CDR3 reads TGTGCCAGCAGCGTCACTTCGCGCGGCACAGATACGCAGTATTTT. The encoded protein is CASSVTSRGTDTQYF.

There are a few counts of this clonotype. This chain's CDR3 is CASSFGLVNEQFF. The CDR3 DNA reads as TGTGCCAGCAGTTTCGGTCTAGTAAATGAGCAGTTCTTC. This rearrangement joins TRBV28 to TRBJ2-1; the D is unclear. Trimming shortened V by 3 bases and J by 7 bases, and 10 bases separated the two germline ends. The CDR3 totals 13 residues. CDR1 MDHEN and CDR2 SYDVKM come from the germline V gene.

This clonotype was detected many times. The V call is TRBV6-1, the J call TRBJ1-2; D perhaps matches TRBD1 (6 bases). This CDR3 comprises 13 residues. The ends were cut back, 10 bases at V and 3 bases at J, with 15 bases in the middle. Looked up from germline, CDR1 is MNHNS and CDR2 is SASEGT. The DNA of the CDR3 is TGTGCCACGCTGGCGGGGGCGCACTATGGCTACACCTTC. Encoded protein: CATLAGAHYGYTF.

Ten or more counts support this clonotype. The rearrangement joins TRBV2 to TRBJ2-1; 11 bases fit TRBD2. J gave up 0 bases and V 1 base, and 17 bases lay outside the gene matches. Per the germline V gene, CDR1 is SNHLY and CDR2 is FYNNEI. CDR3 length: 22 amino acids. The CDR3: CASSEVRGDSGRADSSYNEQFF. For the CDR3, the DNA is TGTGCCAGCAGTGAAGTCAGGGGCGATAGCGGGAGGGCCGATAGCTCCTACAATGAGCAGTTCTTC.

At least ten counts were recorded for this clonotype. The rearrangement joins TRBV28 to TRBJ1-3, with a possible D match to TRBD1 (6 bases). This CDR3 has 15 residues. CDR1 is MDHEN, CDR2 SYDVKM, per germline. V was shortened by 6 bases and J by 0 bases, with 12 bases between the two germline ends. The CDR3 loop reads CASSLLQGSGNTIYF. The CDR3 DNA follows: TGTGCCAGCAGCCTTCTACAGGGCTCTGGAAACACCATATATTTT.

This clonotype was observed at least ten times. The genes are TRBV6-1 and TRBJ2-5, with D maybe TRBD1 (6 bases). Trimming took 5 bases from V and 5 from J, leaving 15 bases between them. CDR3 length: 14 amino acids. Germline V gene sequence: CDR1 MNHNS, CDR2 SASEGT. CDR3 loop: CASSSRQVYETQYF. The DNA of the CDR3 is TGTGCCAGCAGTTCAAGACAGGTTTACGAGACCCAGTACTTC.

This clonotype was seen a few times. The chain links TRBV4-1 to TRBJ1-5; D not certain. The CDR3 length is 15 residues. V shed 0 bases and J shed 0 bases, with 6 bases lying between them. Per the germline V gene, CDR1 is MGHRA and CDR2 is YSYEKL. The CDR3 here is CASSQDGRSNQPQHF. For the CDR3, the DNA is TGCGCCAGCAGCCAAGATGGCCGTAGCAATCAGCCCCAGCATTTT.

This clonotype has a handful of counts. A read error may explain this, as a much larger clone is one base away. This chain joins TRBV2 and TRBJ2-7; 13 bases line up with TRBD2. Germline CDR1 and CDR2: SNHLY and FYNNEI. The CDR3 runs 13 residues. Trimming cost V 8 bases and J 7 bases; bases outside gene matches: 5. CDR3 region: CASLWTSGREQYF. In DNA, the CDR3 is TGTGCCAGCCTTTGGACTAGCGGGAGAGAGCAGTACTTC.

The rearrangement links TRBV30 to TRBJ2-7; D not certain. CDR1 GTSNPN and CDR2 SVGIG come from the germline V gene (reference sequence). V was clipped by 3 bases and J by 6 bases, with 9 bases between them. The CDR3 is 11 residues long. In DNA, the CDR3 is TGTGCCTGGAGGAACGGGCGCGAGCAGTACTTC. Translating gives CAWRNGREQYF.

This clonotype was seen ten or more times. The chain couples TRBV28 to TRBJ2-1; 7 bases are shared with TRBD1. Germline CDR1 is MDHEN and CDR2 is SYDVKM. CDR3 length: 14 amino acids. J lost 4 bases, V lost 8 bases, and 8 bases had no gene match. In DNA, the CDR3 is TGTGCCAGCCACGACAGGGCCTCGTACAATGAGCAGTTCTTC. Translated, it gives CASHDRASYNEQFF.

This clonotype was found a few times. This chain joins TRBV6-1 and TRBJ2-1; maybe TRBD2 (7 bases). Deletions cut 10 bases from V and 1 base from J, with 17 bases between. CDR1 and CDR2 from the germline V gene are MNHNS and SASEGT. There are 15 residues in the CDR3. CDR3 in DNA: TGTGCCACCCTGGAGGGGGAGGGTTCCTACAATGAGCAGTTCTTC. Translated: CATLEGEGSYNEQFF.

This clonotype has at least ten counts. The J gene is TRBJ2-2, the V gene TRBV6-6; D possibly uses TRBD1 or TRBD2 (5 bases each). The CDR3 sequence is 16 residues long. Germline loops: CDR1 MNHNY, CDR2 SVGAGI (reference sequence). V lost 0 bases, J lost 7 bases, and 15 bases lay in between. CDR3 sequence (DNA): TGTGCCAGCAGTTACTCGAGGGGCGGGTTGGACGGGGAGCTGTTTTTT. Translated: CASSYSRGGLDGELFF.

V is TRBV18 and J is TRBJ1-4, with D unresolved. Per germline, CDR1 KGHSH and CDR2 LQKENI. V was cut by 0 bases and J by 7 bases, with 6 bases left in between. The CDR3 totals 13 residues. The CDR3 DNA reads TGTGCCAGCTCACCACCGTCTAGTGAAAAACTGTTTTTT. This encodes CASSPPSSEKLFF.

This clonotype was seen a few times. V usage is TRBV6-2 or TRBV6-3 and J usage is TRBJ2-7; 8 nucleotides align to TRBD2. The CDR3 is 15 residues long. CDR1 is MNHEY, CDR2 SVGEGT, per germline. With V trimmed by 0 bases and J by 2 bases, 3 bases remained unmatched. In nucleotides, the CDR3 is TGTGCCAGCAGTTACTCGAGCGGGAGCGCCTACGAGCAGTACTTC. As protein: CASSYSSGSAYEQYF.

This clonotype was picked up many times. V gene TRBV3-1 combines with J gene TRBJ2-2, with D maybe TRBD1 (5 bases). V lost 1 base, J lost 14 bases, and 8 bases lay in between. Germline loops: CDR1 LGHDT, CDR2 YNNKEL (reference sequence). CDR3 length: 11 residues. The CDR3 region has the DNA TGTGCCAGCAGCCAAGGGGGCGAACTGTTTTTT. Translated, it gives CASSQGGELFF.

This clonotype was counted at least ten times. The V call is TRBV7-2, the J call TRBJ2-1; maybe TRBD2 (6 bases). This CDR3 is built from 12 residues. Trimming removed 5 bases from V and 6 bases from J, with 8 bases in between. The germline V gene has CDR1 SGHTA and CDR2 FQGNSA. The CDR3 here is CASSPTSNEQFF. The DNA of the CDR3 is TGTGCCAGCAGCCCGACTAGCAATGAGCAGTTCTTC.

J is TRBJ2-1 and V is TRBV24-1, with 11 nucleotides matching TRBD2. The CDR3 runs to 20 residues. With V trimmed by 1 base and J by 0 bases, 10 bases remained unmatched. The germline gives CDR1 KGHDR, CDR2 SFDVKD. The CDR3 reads CATSDFASGRQKSSYNEQFF. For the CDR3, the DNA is TGTGCCACCAGTGATTTTGCTAGCGGGAGGCAAAAAAGCTCCTACAATGAGCAGTTCTTC.

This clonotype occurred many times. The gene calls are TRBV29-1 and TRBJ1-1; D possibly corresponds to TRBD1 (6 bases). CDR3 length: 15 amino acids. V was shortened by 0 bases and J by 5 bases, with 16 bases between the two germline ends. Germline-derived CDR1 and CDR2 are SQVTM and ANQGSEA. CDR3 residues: CSVEELPGQPTEAFF. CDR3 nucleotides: TGCAGCGTTGAAGAGTTGCCGGGACAACCTACTGAAGCTTTCTTT.

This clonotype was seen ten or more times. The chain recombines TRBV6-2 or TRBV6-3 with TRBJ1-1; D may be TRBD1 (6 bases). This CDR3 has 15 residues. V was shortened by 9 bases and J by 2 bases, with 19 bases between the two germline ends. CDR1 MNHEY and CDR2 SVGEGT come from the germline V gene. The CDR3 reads CASIPGHGLNTEAFF. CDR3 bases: TGTGCCAGTATTCCGGGACACGGTTTAAACACTGAAGCTTTCTTT.

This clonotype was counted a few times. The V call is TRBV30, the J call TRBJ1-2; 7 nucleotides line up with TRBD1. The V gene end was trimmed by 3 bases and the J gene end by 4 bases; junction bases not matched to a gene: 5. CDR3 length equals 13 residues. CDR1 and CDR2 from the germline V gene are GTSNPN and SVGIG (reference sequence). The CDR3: CAWSDGTAYGYTF. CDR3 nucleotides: TGTGCCTGGAGCGATGGGACAGCCTATGGCTACACCTTC.

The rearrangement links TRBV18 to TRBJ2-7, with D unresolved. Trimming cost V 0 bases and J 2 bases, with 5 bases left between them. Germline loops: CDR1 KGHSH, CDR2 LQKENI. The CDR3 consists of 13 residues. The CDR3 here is CASSPPVTYEQYF. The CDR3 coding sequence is TGTGCCAGCTCACCACCGGTCACCTACGAGCAGTACTTC.

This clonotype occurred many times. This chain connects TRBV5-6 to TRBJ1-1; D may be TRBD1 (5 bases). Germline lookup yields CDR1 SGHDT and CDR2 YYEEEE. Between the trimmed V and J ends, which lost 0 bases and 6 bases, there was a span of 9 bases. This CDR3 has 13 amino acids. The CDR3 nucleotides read TGTGCCAGCAGCTTGGCGTCAGGGTCTGAAGCTTTCTTT. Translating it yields CASSLASGSEAFF.

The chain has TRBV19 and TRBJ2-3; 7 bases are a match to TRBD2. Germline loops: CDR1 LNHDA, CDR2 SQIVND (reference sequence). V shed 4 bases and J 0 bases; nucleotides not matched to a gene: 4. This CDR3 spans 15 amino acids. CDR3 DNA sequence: TGTGCCAGTAGTAGCGGGAGAGGAAGCACAGATACGCAGTATTTT. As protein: CASSSGRGSTDTQYF.

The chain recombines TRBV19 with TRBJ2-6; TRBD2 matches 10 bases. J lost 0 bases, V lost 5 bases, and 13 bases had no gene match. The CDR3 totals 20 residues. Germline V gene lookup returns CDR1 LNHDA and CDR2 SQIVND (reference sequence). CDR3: CASSGRVTSGLSSGANVLTF. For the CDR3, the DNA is TGTGCCAGTAGTGGAAGGGTGACTAGCGGGTTGAGCTCTGGGGCCAACGTCCTGACTTTC.

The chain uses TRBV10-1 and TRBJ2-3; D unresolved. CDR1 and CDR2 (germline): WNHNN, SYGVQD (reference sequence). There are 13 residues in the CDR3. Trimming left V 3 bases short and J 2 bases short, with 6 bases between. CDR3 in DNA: TGCGCCAGCAGTGAACAGCCCACAGATACGCAGTATTTT. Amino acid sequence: CASSEQPTDTQYF.

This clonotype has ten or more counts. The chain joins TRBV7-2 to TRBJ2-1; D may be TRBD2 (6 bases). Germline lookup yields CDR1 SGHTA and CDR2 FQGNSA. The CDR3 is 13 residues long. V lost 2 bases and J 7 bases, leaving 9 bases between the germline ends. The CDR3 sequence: CASSLLLANEQFF. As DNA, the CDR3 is TGTGCCAGCAGCTTATTACTAGCAAATGAGCAGTTCTTC.